Sequencing of this TCR beta chain was carried out in a study of blood T cell repertoires in COVID-19. About the study: Researchers got acute and convalescent COVID-19 samples from the United States, Italy and Spain. PBMCs, B-cell-depleted T cells, or T cells provided the cDNA or gDNA that made up the material.

The repertoire was sequenced with immunoSEQ multiplex PCR; TCRdb's copy has only in-frame clones and lacks some. The sample lists 150,000 to 180,000 clones; 78% were seen once. The trim removed 4 bases at V and 9 bases at J, leaving 8 bases unmatched. This CDR3 spans 14 amino acids. Germline CDR1 WNHNN, CDR2 SYGVQD (reference sequence). The TCR was taken from a man older than 75 with acute or convalescent COVID-19. The V and J genes are TRBV10-1 and TRBJ2-1, with 8 bases matching TRBD2. The material sequenced was peripheral blood. DNA for the CDR3: TGCGCCAGCAGTGGACCGGGGGGGCAGGTTGAGCAGTTCTTC. It specifies CASSGPGGQVEQFF.